These 2 T cell receptor beta chains originate from one sample sequenced in a study of T cell responses to AZD1222 COVID-19 vaccine. The protocol was immunoSEQ multiplex PCR, while the TCRdb copy is restricted to in-frame clones and leaves out a portion. The top ten hold 8% to 10% of the sample, which has about 150,000 clones, more than 75% seen once. The sample was peripheral blood, taken 28 days after the second AZD1222 dose. The receptors were gathered from an adult who received the AZD1222 COVID-19 vaccine.

The chain is built from TRBV7-2 and TRBJ2-7, with 10 bases aligning to TRBD2. Germline trimming cut 1 base from V and 6 bases from J; bases unmatched to any gene: 18. This CDR3 has 19 amino acids. Germline V gene lookup returns CDR1 SGHTA and CDR2 FQGNSA. As DNA, the CDR3 is TGTGCCAGCAGCTTAGGGGGGGAGAGCGGGAGGGCTCCCTCGGCCGAGCAGTACTTC. Protein product: CASSLGGESGRAPSAEQYF.

This chain uses TRBV29-1 with TRBJ2-2, with D maybe TRBD2 (6 bases). This CDR3 region has 12 residues. CDR1 and CDR2 from the germline V gene are SQVTM and ANQGSEA. Trimming removed 6 bases at V and 4 bases at J, with 9 bases between. The CDR3 reads CSVWDFTGELFF. The CDR3 DNA follows: TGCAGCGTCTGGGACTTCACCGGGGAGCTGTTTTTT.